This T cell receptor beta chain was retrieved from a study of blood T cell repertoires in COVID-19 (dated by TCRdb to 2020 to 2021). The study in broad terms: Samples from collaborators originated in the United States, Italy and Spain and spanned both the acute and convalescent phases of COVID-19. Sample metadata almost always included a de-identified subject ID, COVID-19 status, age in years and sex. A freely available public database, intended as a resource for researchers studying the immune response to SARS-CoV-2, is where the repertoires were released. The prospective study material was composed of cDNA or gDNA derived from T cells, B-cell-depleted T cells, or PBMCs. HLA class I and class II types, where available, came from metadata supplied by the sample provider rather than from assay-based typing. Subjects who had been exposed to COVID-19, were actively infected with it, or had recovered from it provided the deeply sampled blood TCRbeta repertoires that made up the dataset. The samples were drawn from the first 160 participants of the ongoing ImmuneRACE study and from over 950 subjects provided by 6 global collaborators.

The immunoSEQ Assay, a bias-controlled multiplex PCR, was used to amplify TCRbeta CDR3 regions from genomic DNA. Per the original workflow: The number of nucleated cells in each sample was estimated from the amplification of reference gene primers within the assay. To quantify the absolute abundance of each unique TCRbeta CDR3 rearrangement, sequence reads were collapsed and filtered. For each sample, productive Simpson clonality was calculated as the square root of Simpson's diversity index over productive rearrangements. In TCRdb, the immuneACCESS table is reduced to in-frame sequences with V and J assigned. These tables do not hold every clone; where another copy was compared, an unresolved V gene accounts for under half, and the others remain unexplained. V and J calls and clone size are those listed in that table; D and trimming were worked out from the DNA. This sample holds hundreds of thousands of clones; 85% to 90% were observed only once. The ten largest clones capture roughly 1% of the sample.

What the authors observed across the whole study: The quantity of clinical and demographic metadata differed by source and by participant and was supplied without curation.

Enrolling through a virtual design, the prospective study's participants ranged in age from roughly 18 to 90 years and lived across around 25 United States geographic areas. Cohort assignment in the prospective study relied on participant-reported clinical history from a screening survey and a study questionnaire. ImmuneRACE Cohort 3 recovered participants were defined by two consecutive negative NP/OP PCR tests, healthcare professional clearance, or symptom resolution. Each participant in the prospective study had whole blood, serum and a nasopharyngeal or oropharyngeal swab collected by mobile phlebotomists. Prospective study participants could optionally give additional blood draws and questionnaires over an approximately two-month period. Blood samples from the prospective study were shipped frozen or at room temperature prior to DNA extraction. The CDR3 has 14 amino acids, counting the end cysteine and phenylalanine. The read is trimmed to its CDR3 DNA, 42 bases read in frame from base 1. Trimming at the junction amounts to 7 bases on V and 4 bases on J, and the germline ends lie 13 bases apart. Based on the germline V gene, the CDR1 and CDR2 sequences are MGHRA and YSYEKL.

With respect to this clone: It lacks a known antigen. No base-level quality is on record; no much larger clone is a single base apart.

This receptor was taken from a young man who had recovered from COVID-19. The chain is encoded by TRBV4-1 joined to TRBJ2-2, and perhaps TRBD2 as D gene, on 5 matching bases. The sequencing input was PBMCs or T cells enriched from blood (not recorded which). The encoded CDR3 is CASTSGAATGELFF. DNA sequence: TGCGCCAGCACGAGCGGCGCTGCCACCGGGGAGCTGTTTTTT.